This T cell receptor (beta chain) was sequenced in a study of blood T cells in healthy people across ages (dated by TCRdb to about 2015). About the full investigation: In model experiments, template switching captured about one uniquely barcoded TCR beta cDNA molecule for every two T cells. Two additional independent replicas of 1 million unique cDNA reads from the same blood draw were analyzed for two donors (one aged 18 to 29 and one aged 80 or older). The donors were split into four age groups: young (average about 16 years), middle-aged (about 40), aged (62) and long-lived (roughly 88). Using deep sequencing normalized with unique cDNA molecular identifiers, the study measured how TCR beta repertoire diversity changes with age. To avoid experimental bias, donors of different ages were spread randomly across the sequencing lanes.

A word on this clonotype: The antigen this receptor binds is unknown. The junction and the germline gene differ at one end; a read error may be behind it.

The roughly 39 donors, aged roughly 6 to 95 years, were systemically healthy Caucasian individuals from Russia. Each donor gave roughly 9.5 milliliters of peripheral blood, collected into EDTA-treated Vacutainer tubes. Ficoll-Paque density-gradient centrifugation was used to isolate PBMCs, with at least 6.5 million per sample. Total RNA, at least 6 micrograms per sample, was extracted from PBMCs with Trizol reagent. For every donor, an aliquot of PBMCs went through flow cytometry to measure the percentages of naive CD45RAhigh/CD27high T cells. Library generation was performed with 5' RACE. The run used an Illumina HiSeq 2500. The second PCR ran for about 6 to 11 cycles and used a J-beta primer mix along with a sample-barcoded 5' primer. A template-switch 5' adaptor carrying 12 random nucleotides introduced a unique molecular identifier onto each TCR beta cDNA molecule. Each sample yielded at least 2.5 million CDR3-containing paired-end reads. First-strand cDNA was synthesized from all RNA with the Mint cDNA synthesis kit, primed by a TRBC-specific oligonucleotide. After uracil-DNA glycosylase treatment, a first 18-cycle PCR used universal primers M1SS and BC2_uni_R on all cDNA. On the study's bioinformatics: Each sample was normalized by randomly selecting 1 million high-quality reads, each carrying a distinct molecular identifier. Reads sharing molecular identifiers were discarded rather than binned into consensus sequences. CDR3 identification, clonotype clustering and error correction used MiTCR with a Q25 quality threshold and the strictest error-elimination algorithm. A nonparametric unseen species model with Euler transformation was used to estimate a lower bound on total TCR beta diversity. The public reads were reanalyzed by TCRdb: fastp trimming at Q25, MiXCR alignment, in-frame beta chains only. Every CDR3 protein is listed once, alongside the most common genes and DNA of its rows. The V and J calls come from TCRdb's annotation, not from the publication. This sample has about 570,000 distinct CDR3 sequences in its table, and approximately 27% of those were observed once. Less than 20% of the sample lies in the top ten.

Results the study describes overall, beyond this receptor: Estimates of total diversity based on one million sequenced T cells were regarded as lower bounds and as underestimates. There was a strong correlation between observed TCR beta diversity and the percentage of naive T cells measured by flow cytometry. Conclusive comparison of naive and antigen-experienced compartments was prevented by the profiling of bulk unsorted PBMCs. As age increased, observed TCR beta diversity per million T cells dropped in a roughly linear way, and a significant reduction was already evident by age 40. Because donor CMV infection status was unknown, age-related changes in expanded clonotypes were potentially confounded. Compared with the aged group, the long-lived group had more naive CD4+ T cells, fewer expanded clones and increased TCR diversity, suggesting age selection.

The source of this sequence is a woman in her sixties or seventies in good health. The sample consisted of blood.

Here the CDR3 is given as CATSGLDRPTGELFF. In nucleotides, the sequence is TGTGCCACCAGTGGTTTGGACAGACCCACCGGGGAGCTGTTTTTT. The sequence links TRBV24-1 to TRBJ2-2; tentative D gene TRBD1, with 6 bases matching. For CDR1 and CDR2, the germline V gene lists KGHDR and SFDVKD. The CDR3 numbers 15 residues from cysteine through phenylalanine. CDR3 DNA only is kept here, 45 bases in frame from base 1.